This T cell receptor beta chain came from a study of regulatory T cells in long-lasting Graves disease. The study's findings and limits: There was favoring of TRBV28, TRBJ1-2 and TRBJ2-5 in persistent disease.

This clonotype was counted at least ten times. Its antigen remains unidentified. Specified time point: newly diagnosed GD, antithyroid drugs for less than 3 months. Generation of the TCR library employed RNA extracted from PBMCs. Graves' disease was diagnosed by American Thyroid Association guidelines. To make TCR beta libraries, researchers used iRepertoire HTBI primers and Arm-PCR of CDR3 regions. Using its own MiXCR run on the multiplex PCR reads, TCRdb lists one record per CDR3 protein. Found here are about 620,000 distinct CDR3 sequences, approximately 15% of them singletons; the top ten hold 15% to 20%. The CDR3 length is 14 residues. The V end lost 10 bases, the J end lost 0 bases, and 14 bases lay between the germline ends. CDR1 and CDR2 from the germline V gene are MDHEN and SYDVKM. Separately, the same data were catalogued under a study of T cells in Graves' hyperthyroidism and ophthalmopathy. From that report: Diagnosing involved the use of clinical symptoms, serum thyroxine and TRAb, thyroid ultrasound and orbital computed tomography.

Sequencing was performed on peripheral blood mononuclear cells (PBMCs), taken at new diagnosis, from a patient treated with antithyroid drugs. This receptor was identified in a woman aged 25 to 39 with Graves disease. The chain links TRBV28 to TRBJ2-3; D is perhaps TRBD2 (5 bases). The CDR3 loop reads CATQTGSSTDTQYF. Here the CDR3 DNA reads TGTGCCACCCAAACGGGGTCTAGCACAGATACGCAGTATTTT.